This TCR beta chain was captured by sequencing in a study of blood T cell repertoires in COVID-19. TCRdb's table, derived via immunoSEQ multiplex PCR, lists solely in-frame clones and lacks some. The sample records under 300,000 clones, approximately 79% being singletons. The CDR3 loop spans 14 amino acids. Per the germline V gene, CDR1 is KGHSH and CDR2 is LQKENI. V was clipped by 3 bases and J by 3 bases, with 6 bases between them. Sequencing was carried out using peripheral blood. The J gene is TRBJ1-6, the V gene TRBV18; no firm D call. The clonotype comes from a middle-aged woman with active or convalescent COVID-19. The CDR3 sequence: CASSPADYNSPLHF. DNA for the CDR3: TGTGCCAGCTCACCGGCAGACTATAATTCACCCCTCCACTTT.